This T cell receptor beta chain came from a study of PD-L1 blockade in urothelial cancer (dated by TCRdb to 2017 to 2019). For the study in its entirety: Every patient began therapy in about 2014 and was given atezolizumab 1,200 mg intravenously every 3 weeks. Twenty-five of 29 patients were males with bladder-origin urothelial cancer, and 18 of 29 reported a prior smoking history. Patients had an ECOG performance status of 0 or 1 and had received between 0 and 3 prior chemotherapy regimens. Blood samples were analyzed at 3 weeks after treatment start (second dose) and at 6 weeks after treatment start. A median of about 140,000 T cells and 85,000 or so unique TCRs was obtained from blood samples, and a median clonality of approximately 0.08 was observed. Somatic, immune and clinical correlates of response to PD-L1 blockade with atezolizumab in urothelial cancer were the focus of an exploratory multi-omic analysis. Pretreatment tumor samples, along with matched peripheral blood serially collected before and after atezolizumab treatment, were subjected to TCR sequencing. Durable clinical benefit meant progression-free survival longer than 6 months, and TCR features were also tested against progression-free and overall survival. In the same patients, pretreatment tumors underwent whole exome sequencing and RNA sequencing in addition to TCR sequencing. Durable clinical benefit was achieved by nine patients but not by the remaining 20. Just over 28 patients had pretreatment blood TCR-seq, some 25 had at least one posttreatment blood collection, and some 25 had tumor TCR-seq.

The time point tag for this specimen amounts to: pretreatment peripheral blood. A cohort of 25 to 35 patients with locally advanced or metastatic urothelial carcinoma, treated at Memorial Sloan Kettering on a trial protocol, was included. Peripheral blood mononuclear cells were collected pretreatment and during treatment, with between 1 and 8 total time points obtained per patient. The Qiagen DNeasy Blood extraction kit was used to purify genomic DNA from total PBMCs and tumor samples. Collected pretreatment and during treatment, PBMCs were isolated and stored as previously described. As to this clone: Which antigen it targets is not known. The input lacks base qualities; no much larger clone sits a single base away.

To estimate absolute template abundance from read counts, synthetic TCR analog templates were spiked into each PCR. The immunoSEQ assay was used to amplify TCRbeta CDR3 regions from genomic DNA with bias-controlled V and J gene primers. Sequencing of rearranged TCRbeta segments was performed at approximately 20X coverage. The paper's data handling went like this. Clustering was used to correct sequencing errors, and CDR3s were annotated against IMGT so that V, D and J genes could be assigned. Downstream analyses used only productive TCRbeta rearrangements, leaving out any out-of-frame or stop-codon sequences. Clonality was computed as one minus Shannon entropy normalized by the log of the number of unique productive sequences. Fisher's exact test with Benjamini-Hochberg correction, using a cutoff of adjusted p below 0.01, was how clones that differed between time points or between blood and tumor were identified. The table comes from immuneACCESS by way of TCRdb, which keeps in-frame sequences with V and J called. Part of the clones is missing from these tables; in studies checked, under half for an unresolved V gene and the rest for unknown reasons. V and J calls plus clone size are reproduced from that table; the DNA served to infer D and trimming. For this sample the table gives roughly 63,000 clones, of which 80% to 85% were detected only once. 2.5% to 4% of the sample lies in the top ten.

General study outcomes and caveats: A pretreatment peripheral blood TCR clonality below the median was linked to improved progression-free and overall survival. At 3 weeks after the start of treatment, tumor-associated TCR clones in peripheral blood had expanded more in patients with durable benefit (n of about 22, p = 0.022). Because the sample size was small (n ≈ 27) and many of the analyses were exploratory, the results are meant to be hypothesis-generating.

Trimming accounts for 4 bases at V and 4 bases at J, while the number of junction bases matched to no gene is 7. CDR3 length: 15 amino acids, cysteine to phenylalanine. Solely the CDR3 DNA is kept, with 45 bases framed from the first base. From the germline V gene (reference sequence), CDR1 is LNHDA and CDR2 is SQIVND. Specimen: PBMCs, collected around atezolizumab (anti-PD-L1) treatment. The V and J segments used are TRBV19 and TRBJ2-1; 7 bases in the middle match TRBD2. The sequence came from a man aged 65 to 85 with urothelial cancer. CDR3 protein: CASSTGSSGYNEQFF. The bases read TGTGCCAGTAGTACGGGGTCTAGCGGATACAATGAGCAGTTCTTC.